This TCR beta chain was recorded in a study of shared clonotypes between healthy human individuals. Findings and caveats of the study: Rarefaction demonstrated incomplete sorted-subset sequencing despite large depth.

It was CD45RO-negative cells, positively selected for CCR7, that made up naive CD8 cells, with terminally differentiated effector memory CD45RA+ cells excluded. Nashville, Tennessee was home to all donors, each a Caucasian adult. A remark on this clone: The antigen is not known.

Looked up from germline, CDR1 is SGHRS and CDR2 is YFSETQ. The germline V and J ends were trimmed by 3 bases and 10 bases, with 14 bases remaining between them. The CDR3 has 13 residues. At a deep level, the assay was run. For each subset, genomic DNA was distributed in equal portions over several immunoSEQ plates. Sequencing used immunoSEQ multiplex PCR; TCRdb keeps in-frame clones, though not all of them. The sample has some 2 million clones; about 95% are singletons. The chain couples TRBV5-1 to TRBJ2-1, with D possibly TRBD2 on 6 matching bases. This receptor was obtained from a young man in good health. Material: naive CD8+ T cells sorted from blood. CDR3 residues: CASSWRAGAEQFF. CDR3 DNA: TGCGCCAGCAGCTGGAGGGCCGGGGCCGAGCAGTTCTTC.